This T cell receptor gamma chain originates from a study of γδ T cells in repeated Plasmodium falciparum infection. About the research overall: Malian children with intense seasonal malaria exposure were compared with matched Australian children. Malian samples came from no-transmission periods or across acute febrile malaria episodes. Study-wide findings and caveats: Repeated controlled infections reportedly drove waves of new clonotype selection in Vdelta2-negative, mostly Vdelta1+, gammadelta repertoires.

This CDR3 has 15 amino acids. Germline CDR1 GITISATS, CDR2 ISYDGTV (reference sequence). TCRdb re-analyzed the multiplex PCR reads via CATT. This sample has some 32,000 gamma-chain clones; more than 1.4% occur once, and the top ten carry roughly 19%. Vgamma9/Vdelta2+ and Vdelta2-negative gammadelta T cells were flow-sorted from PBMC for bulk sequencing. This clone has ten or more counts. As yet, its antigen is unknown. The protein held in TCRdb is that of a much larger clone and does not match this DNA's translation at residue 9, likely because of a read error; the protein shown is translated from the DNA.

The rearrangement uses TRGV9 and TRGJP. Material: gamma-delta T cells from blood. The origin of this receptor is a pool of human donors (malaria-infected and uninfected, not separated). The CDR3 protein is CALWEVLLSKKIKVF. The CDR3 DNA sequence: TGTGCCTTGTGGGAGGTGTTGTTGAGCAAAAAAATCAAGGTATTT.